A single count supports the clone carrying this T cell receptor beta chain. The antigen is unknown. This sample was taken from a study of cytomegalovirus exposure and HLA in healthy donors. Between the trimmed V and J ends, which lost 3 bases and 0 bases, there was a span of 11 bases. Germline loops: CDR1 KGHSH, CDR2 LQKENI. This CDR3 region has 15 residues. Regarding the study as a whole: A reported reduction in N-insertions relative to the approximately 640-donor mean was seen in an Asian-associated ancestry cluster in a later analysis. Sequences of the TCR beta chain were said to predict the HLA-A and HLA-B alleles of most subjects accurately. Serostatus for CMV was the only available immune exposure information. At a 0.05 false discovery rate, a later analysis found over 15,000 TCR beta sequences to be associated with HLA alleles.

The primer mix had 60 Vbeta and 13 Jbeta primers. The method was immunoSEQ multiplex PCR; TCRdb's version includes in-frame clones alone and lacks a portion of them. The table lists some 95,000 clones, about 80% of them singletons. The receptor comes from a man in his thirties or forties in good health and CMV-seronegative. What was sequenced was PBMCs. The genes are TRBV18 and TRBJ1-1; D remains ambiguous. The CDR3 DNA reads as TGTGCCAGCTCACCGCCCTACGCCATGAACACTGAAGCTTTCTTT. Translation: CASSPPYAMNTEAFF.